Below, 24 T cell receptor beta chains from the same sample are listed, as sequenced in a study of breast tumors, draining lymph nodes, adjacent tissues. TCRdb passed the multiplex PCR reads through MiXCR, listing each CDR3 protein once. The sample has 150,000 to 250,000 distinct CDR3 sequences; 31% are singletons. The lymph nodes were axillary draining lymph nodes from breast cancer patients. Sequenced sample: axillary lymph node tissue. These receptor sequences come from a female donor with breast cancer. Some clones in this sample may be carry-over from other donors' samples.

This clonotype occurred many times. The V call is TRBV7-8, the J call TRBJ2-7; 14 nucleotides line up with TRBD2. CDR3 length: 15 amino acids. V lost 5 bases and J lost 5; bases outside the gene matches: 5. CDR1 is SGHVS and CDR2 is FQNEAQ in the germline V gene. CDR3 residues: CASSTGTSGGHEQYF. The DNA for the CDR3 is TGTGCCAGCAGCACCGGGACTAGCGGGGGACACGAGCAGTACTTC. Supplemented by reference TRBV7-8 and TRBJ2-7, the full variable domain reads GAGVSQSPRYKVAKRGQDVALRCDPISGHVSLFWYQQALGQGPEFLTYFQNEAQLDKSGLPSDRFFAERPEGSVSTLKIQRTQQEDSAVYLCASSTGTSGGHEQYFGPGTRLTVT.

This clonotype has at least ten counts. The chain is built from TRBV9 and TRBJ2-6; D is unclear. V was cut by 4 bases and J by 0 bases, with 8 bases left in between. The CDR3 runs to 15 residues. Per germline, CDR1 SGDLS and CDR2 YYNGEE. The CDR3 sequence: CASSTMDSGANVLTF. The CDR3 coding sequence is TGTGCCAGCAGCACGATGGACTCTGGGGCCAACGTCCTGACTTTC.

About this clonotype: This may stem from a read error, because a much larger clone lies one nucleotide away. This chain connects TRBV25-1 to TRBJ1-5; a weak D match, TRBD1 (6 bases). The CDR3 is 13 residues long. CDR1 and CDR2 (germline): MGHDK, SYGVNS. Trimming took 11 bases from V and 3 from J, leaving 14 bases between them. Written as DNA, the CDR3 is TGTGCCCGGAGCCGGGACAACAATCAGCCCCAGCATTTT. Residues: CARSRDNNQPQHF.

The rearrangement uses TRBV7-8 and TRBJ2-5; TRBD2 matches at 12 bases. Trimming removed 5 bases from V and 3 bases from J; junction bases left unmatched: 10. The CDR3 runs to 17 residues. Per the germline V gene, CDR1 is SGHVS and CDR2 is FQNEAQ. Here the CDR3 DNA reads TGTGCCAGCAGCCCCCGGACTAGCGGGACGGTTAAAGAGACCCAGTACTTC. This encodes CASSPRTSGTVKETQYF.

This clonotype has just a few counts. With a much larger clone just one base away, this may be a read error. The rearrangement uses TRBV5-1 and TRBJ1-4; D ambiguous. This CDR3 is built from 16 residues. CDR1 is SGHRS, CDR2 YFSETQ, per germline. CDR3 coding DNA: TGCGCCAGCAGCTTGGATGGGGATCCAACTAATGAAGAACTGTTTTTT. Translation: CASSLDGDPTNEELFF.

The V call is TRBV29-1, the J call TRBJ2-5; 9 bases line up with TRBD1. CDR3 size: 14 residues. Per the germline V gene, CDR1 is SQVTM and CDR2 is ANQGSEA. Trimming removed 8 bases from V and 5 bases from J; junction bases left unmatched: 12. CDR3 coding DNA: TGCAGCCAAAGGAGACAGGGGGGTTCGGAGACCCAGTACTTC. Translation: CSQRRQGGSETQYF.

At least ten counts were recorded for this clonotype. V is TRBV4-1 and J is TRBJ2-1, with D maybe TRBD2 (6 bases). Germline CDR1 and CDR2: MGHRA and YSYEKL. The ends were cut back, 3 bases at V and 3 bases at J, with 12 bases in the middle. The CDR3 sequence is 15 residues long. CDR3 bases: TGCGCCAGCAGCCATCCCACCGGGGGCTACAATGAGCAGTTCTTC. The encoded protein is CASSHPTGGYNEQFF.

This clonotype was detected many times. The chain joins TRBV19 to TRBJ1-3; 7 bases line up with TRBD1. The trim removed 8 bases at V and 2 bases at J, leaving 6 bases unmatched. CDR3 size: 14 residues. CDR1 is LNHDA, CDR2 SQIVND, per germline (reference sequence). CDR3 residues: CASGDRAAGNTIYF. CDR3 nucleotide sequence: TGTGCCAGTGGAGACAGGGCTGCTGGAAACACCATATATTTT.

At least ten counts were recorded for this clonotype. This rearrangement joins TRBV20-1 to TRBJ2-7; tentative D call: TRBD1 (5 bases). The germline gives CDR1 DFQATT, CDR2 SNEGSKA (reference sequence). The CDR3 runs 12 residues. CDR3 protein: CISPQGTYEQYF. CDR3 nucleotide sequence: TGCATCAGCCCGCAGGGAACCTACGAGCAGTACTTC.

The chain employs TRBV20-1 and TRBJ1-6; possibly TRBD1 for D (6 bases). This CDR3 spans 15 amino acids. Germline loops: CDR1 DFQATT, CDR2 SNEGSKA (reference sequence). The CDR3 protein is CSRGGGQQADSPLHF. The CDR3 nucleotides are TGCAGCAGGGGAGGTGGCCAGCAGGCGGATTCACCCCTCCACTTT.

This clonotype appeared a few times. A read error may produce the germline difference seen at one junction end. The chain links TRBV12-3 or TRBV12-4 to TRBJ2-5; 12 bases match TRBD2. The CDR3 consists of 16 residues. Written as DNA, the CDR3 is TGTGCCAGCAGCCAAGGGACTAGCGGGTCACAAGCGACCCAGTACTTC. As protein: CASSQGTSGSQATQYF.

The V and J genes are TRBV2 and TRBJ1-1; 8 nucleotides line up with TRBD1. The CDR3 has 18 residues. V gave up 6 bases and J gave up 6 bases; unmatched junction bases: 21. Per germline, CDR1 SNHLY and CDR2 FYNNEI. The CDR3 spells CASRTTPGQEPLIAEAFF. In nucleotides, the CDR3 is TGTGCCAGCAGGACAACGCCGGGACAGGAACCCTTAATCGCTGAAGCTTTCTTT. The full variable domain, in which reference TRBV2 and TRBJ1-1 provide the parts outside the CDR3, is EPEVTQTPSHQVTQMGQEVILRCVPISNHLYFYWYRQILGQKVEFLVSFYNNEISEKSEIFDDQFSVERPDGSNFTLKIRSTKLEDSAMYFCASRTTPGQEPLIAEAFFGQGTRLTVV.

This clonotype was observed many times. The chain employs TRBV6-5 and TRBJ1-2; D remains unclear. This CDR3 is built from 15 residues. The germline gives CDR1 MNHEY, CDR2 SVGAGI. Trimming left V 0 bases short and J 4 bases short, with 12 bases between. The CDR3 coding sequence is TGTGCCAGCAGTTACTCAGGCGAACCTCCCTATGGCTACACCTTC. It translates to CASSYSGEPPYGYTF.

The V call is TRBV5-8, the J call TRBJ1-2, with TRBD1 matching over 10 bases. In germline, CDR1 is SGHTS, CDR2 YDEGEE. Trimming took 2 bases from V and 3 from J; bases not matched to a gene: 4. The CDR3 sequence is 15 residues long. CDR3 in DNA: TGTGCCAGCAGCTTCCGGGACAGGGGATACTATGGCTACACCTTC. Amino acid sequence: CASSFRDRGYYGYTF.

There are a few counts of this clonotype. The chain employs TRBV6-1 and TRBJ1-2; D is unclear. Germline assignment: CDR1 MNHNS and CDR2 SASEGT. V gave up 3 bases and J gave up 0 bases, with 20 bases separating them. This CDR3 is 18 amino acids long. The CDR3 here is CASSERLSSRNSNYGYTF. DNA for the CDR3: TGTGCCAGCAGTGAGCGGCTGTCGAGCCGGAACTCTAACTATGGCTACACCTTC.

The sample holds many counts of this clonotype. This sequence joins TRBV19 and TRBJ2-7, with D possibly matching TRBD2 (5 bases). Germline-derived CDR1 and CDR2 are LNHDA and SQIVND (reference sequence). V lost 0 bases, J lost 6 bases, and 9 bases lay in between. The CDR3 loop spans 13 amino acids. CDR3 sequence: CASSIERASEQYF. CDR3 nucleotides: TGTGCCAGTAGTATAGAGAGGGCTTCCGAGCAGTACTTC. The whole variable domain, filled in from reference TRBV19 and TRBJ2-7, reads DGGITQSPKYLFRKEGQNVTLSCEQNLNHDAMYWYRQDPGQGLRLIYYSQIVNDFQKGDIAEGYSVSREKKESFPLTVTSAQKNPTAFYLCASSIERASEQYFGPGTRLTVT.

With respect to this clonotype: This may come from a read error, since a much larger clone is one base off. The chain is built from TRBV20-1 and TRBJ1-5; tentative D call: TRBD1 (5 bases). This CDR3 is 15 amino acids long. V lost 1 base, J lost 4 bases, and 14 bases lay in between. The germline V gene has CDR1 DFQATT and CDR2 SNEGSKA (reference sequence). This CDR3 is CSARGPWGGNQPQHF. CDR3 sequence (DNA): TGCAGTGCTAGAGGTCCCTGGGGGGGGAATCAGCCCCAGCATTTT.

This chain links TRBV19 with TRBJ1-6, with TRBD1 identical over 8 bases. The CDR3 runs 18 residues. Germline assignment: CDR1 LNHDA and CDR2 SQIVND (reference sequence). J gave up 0 bases and V 3 bases, and 7 bases lay outside the gene matches. The CDR3 region has the DNA TGTGCCAGTAGTATCGGGGGGACAGGCAGCTCCTATAATTCACCCCTCCACTTT. As protein: CASSIGGTGSSYNSPLHF.

The V call is TRBV20-1, the J call TRBJ1-4, with D unresolved. CDR1 and CDR2 (germline): DFQATT, SNEGSKA (reference sequence). The CDR3 runs to 12 residues. Trimming removed 7 bases at V and 8 bases at J, with 14 bases between. The chain's CDR3 is CSEGPEEEKLFF. The CDR3 DNA reads TGCAGTGAGGGTCCGGAAGAGGAAAAACTGTTTTTT.

This clonotype was seen at least ten times. V is TRBV7-6 and J is TRBJ2-2; 9 positions agree with TRBD2. J gave up 6 bases and V 3 bases, and 5 bases lay outside the gene matches. CDR1 and CDR2 (germline): SGHVS, FNYEAQ. This CDR3 contains 15 residues. CDR3 amino acids: CASSFSGGRAGELFF. CDR3 bases: TGTGCCAGCAGCTTTTCTGGCGGGAGGGCCGGGGAGCTGTTTTTT.

Many counts were recorded for this clonotype. The rearrangement joins TRBV5-1 to TRBJ2-5; the match to TRBD2 covers 10 bases. The J segment lost 5 bases and the V segment lost 3 bases, leaving 7 bases of the junction unmatched. The V gene's germline CDR1 is SGHRS and CDR2 YFSETQ. The length of the CDR3 is 15 residues. CDR3 DNA: TGCGCCAGCAGCTCTCAACTAGCGGGATTGGAGACCCAGTACTTC. Its translation is CASSSQLAGLETQYF.

This clonotype was seen at least ten times. The chain is built from TRBV7-6 and TRBJ1-6; the D is unclear. The CDR3 runs 15 residues. The ends were cut back, 0 bases at V and 10 bases at J, with 13 bases in the middle. Per germline, CDR1 SGHVS and CDR2 FNYEAQ. The CDR3 reads CASSLAVAQKSPLHF. The CDR3 nucleotides are TGTGCCAGCAGCTTAGCCGTAGCGCAGAAGTCACCCCTCCACTTT.

This clonotype was counted many times. The chain has TRBV7-2 and TRBJ2-7, with 14 bases identical to TRBD2. This CDR3 is built from 15 residues. Germline V CDR1 and CDR2: SGHTA, FQGNSA. The J segment lost 7 bases and the V segment lost 5 bases, leaving 7 bases of the junction unmatched. The CDR3 bases are TGTGCCAGCAGCAGTTCGGGACTAGCGGGAGAAGAGCAGTACTTC. It yields the protein CASSSSGLAGEEQYF. Together with reference TRBV7-2 and TRBJ2-7, the CDR3 gives the full variable domain: GAGVSQSPSNKVTEKGKDVELRCDPISGHTALYWYRQSLGQGLEFLIYFQGNSAPDKSGLPSDRFSAERTGGSVSTLTIQRTQQEDSAVYLCASSSSGLAGEEQYFGPGTRLTVT.

Remarks on this clonotype: A much larger clonotype is one base distant, so this may be a read error. The V and J genes are TRBV20-1 and TRBJ1-5; the D is unclear. This CDR3 comprises 14 residues. V dropped 4 bases and J dropped 9 bases, with 19 bases sitting between them. The germline gives CDR1 DFQATT, CDR2 SNEGSKA (reference sequence). CDR3 loop: CSATQNRRDPPQHF. The CDR3 nucleotides read TGCAGTGCTACCCAAAACCGACGGGATCCGCCCCAGCATTTT.